This entry lists 27 T cell receptor beta chains sequenced from one sample in a study of blood T cells in healthy people across ages. For the second PCR, which ran for 7 to 11 cycles, a sample-barcoded 5' primer and a J-beta primer mix were used. One entry per CDR3 protein results from TCRdb running MiXCR on the 5' RACE reads. The sample contains around 1,600,000 distinct CDR3 sequences, 35% to 45% of which appear only once. The sample comprised blood. The receptors shown here come from a young woman in good health.

Only a few counts were recorded for this clonotype. The chain recombines TRBV7-2 with TRBJ1-2, with TRBD1 matching over 8 bases. Germline values: CDR1 SGHTA, CDR2 FQGNSA. The CDR3 consists of 15 residues. J was trimmed by 8 bases and V by 6 bases; bases with no gene match: 14. Here the CDR3 reads CASRRDRQASGGYTF. DNA of the CDR3: TGTGCCAGCAGAAGGGACAGGCAAGCGTCTGGAGGCTACACCTTC.

The chain uses TRBV20-1 and TRBJ2-5; D may be TRBD1 (5 bases). The V end lost 6 bases, the J end lost 11 bases, and 25 bases lay between the germline ends. CDR1 and CDR2 from the germline V gene are DFQATT and SNEGSKA (reference sequence). CDR3 length: 14 residues. CDR3 region: CSAPVRVTYNEQYF. The CDR3 DNA follows: TGCAGTGCACCCGTCAGGGTCACCTACAATGAGCAGTACTTC.

This clonotype was picked up a small number of times. This chain joins TRBV6-5 and TRBJ2-2; possible D gene TRBD1, 5 bases. Trimming cost V 10 bases and J 2 bases, with 11 bases left between them. The CDR3 has 13 amino acids. CDR1 and CDR2 from the germline V gene are MNHEY and SVGAGI. Here the CDR3 reads CATLDSNTGELFF. CDR3 nucleotide sequence: TGTGCCACCCTAGACAGTAACACCGGGGAGCTGTTTTTT.

This chain uses TRBV28 with TRBJ2-2, with a weak D call TRBD1 (5 bases). This CDR3 has 12 amino acids. V lost 2 bases, J lost 11 bases, and 9 bases lay in between. Germline V gene data show CDR1 as MDHEN and CDR2 as SYDVKM. The CDR3 nucleotides read TGTGCCAGCAGTTTAGCCAGGGCAGAGCTGTTTTTT. Protein: CASSLARAELFF.

This clonotype was counted only a few times. J is TRBJ1-2 and V is TRBV4-3; D uncertain. Trimming shortened V by 4 bases and J by 1 base, and 10 bases separated the two germline ends. Germline CDR1 and CDR2: LGHNA and YSLEER. The CDR3 runs to 14 residues. The CDR3, as DNA: TGCGCCAGCAGCCCCTTCGGGGATAACTATGGCTACACCTTC. Translation gives CASSPFGDNYGYTF.

This clonotype has a handful of counts. V gene TRBV29-1 combines with J gene TRBJ2-7; 8 bases agree with TRBD1. Germline loops: CDR1 SQVTM, CDR2 ANQGSEA. The CDR3 length is 13 residues. V dropped 0 bases and J dropped 10; count of bases not matched to a gene: 8. CDR3 region: CSVEDLSDRAQYF. The CDR3 DNA reads as TGCAGCGTTGAAGATCTGTCGGACAGGGCCCAGTACTTC.

The rearrangement links TRBV20-1 to TRBJ2-1; TRBD1 matches at 7 bases. V lost 0 bases, J lost 5 bases, and 4 bases stayed unmatched. Germline V gives CDR1 DFQATT, CDR2 SNEGSKA (reference sequence). The CDR3 runs 14 residues. The CDR3 nucleotides are TGCAGTGCTAGAGAGTACCAGGGGGACAATGAGCAGTTCTTC. Its protein product is CSAREYQGDNEQFF.

This clonotype was detected a few times. The chain combines TRBV10-3 with TRBJ1-1; 10 bases agree with TRBD1. The germline CDR1 and CDR2 sequences are ENHRY and SYGVKD. The CDR3 is 14 amino acids. The V segment lost 6 bases and the J segment 1 base; nucleotides outside the gene matches: 2. The CDR3 DNA reads TGTGCCATCAGCGGACAGGGGGGGAACACTGAAGCTTTCTTT. Translation: CAISGQGGNTEAFF.

This clonotype was recorded a few times. CDR3: CASRDRGRYGYTF. The CDR3 DNA reads TGTGCCAGTAGGGACAGGGGTAGGTATGGCTACACCTTC. This chain connects TRBV19 to TRBJ1-2, with 9 bases that match TRBD1. V gave up 6 bases and J gave up 5 bases; unmatched junction bases: 4. CDR1 LNHDA and CDR2 SQIVND come from the germline V gene (reference sequence). The CDR3 consists of 13 residues.

This clonotype was detected a few times. The chain carries TRBV20-1 and TRBJ2-1; no reliable D call. This CDR3 region has 15 residues. Germline V gene sequence: CDR1 DFQATT, CDR2 SNEGSKA (reference sequence). V was shortened by 0 bases and J by 4 bases, with 13 bases between the two germline ends. CDR3 nucleotide sequence: TGCAGTGCTAGAGATGGTAGGGCGGCATACAATGAGCAGTTCTTC. Translated, it gives CSARDGRAAYNEQFF.

The rearrangement joins TRBV5-5 to TRBJ2-1; TRBD2 aligns across 8 bases. The V and J ends lost 0 bases and 8 bases, in that order; junction bases with no gene match: 7. This CDR3 is built from 15 residues. The germline V gene has CDR1 SGHKS and CDR2 YYEKEE (reference sequence). The CDR3 DNA follows: TGTGCCAGCAGCTTGGTAGCGGGACCTTACGATGAGCAGTTCTTC. This encodes CASSLVAGPYDEQFF.

The chain employs TRBV12-3 or TRBV12-4 and TRBJ2-7; D is undetermined. Trimming pared 7 bases from V and 2 bases from J, leaving 18 bases between. This CDR3 comprises 15 residues. DNA of the CDR3: TGTGCCAGCACCTCTTTTTTGGGGATTACCTACGAGCAGTACTTC. It yields the protein CASTSFLGITYEQYF.

The rearrangement uses TRBV29-1 and TRBJ1-2; tentatively, D is TRBD1 (5 bases). Trimming removed 0 bases from V and 4 bases from J, with 18 bases in between. Germline-derived CDR1 and CDR2 are SQVTM and ANQGSEA. There are 16 residues in the CDR3. CDR3 residues: CSVEDQPGGRTYGYTF. The CDR3 nucleotides read TGCAGCGTTGAAGATCAACCCGGGGGTCGGACCTATGGCTACACCTTC. The variable domain in full, completed from reference TRBV29-1 and TRBJ1-2, reads SAVISQKPSRDICQRGTSLTIQCQVDSQVTMMFWYRQQPGQSLTLIATANQGSEATYESGFVIDKFPISRPNLTFSTLTVSNMSPEDSSIYLCSVEDQPGGRTYGYTFGSGTRLTVV.

This sequence joins TRBV7-6 and TRBJ1-3, with unresolved D. The germline V and J ends were trimmed by 5 bases and 8 bases, with 16 bases remaining between them. The CDR3 covers 14 residues. In germline, CDR1 is SGHVS, CDR2 FNYEAQ. The CDR3 DNA follows: TGTGCCAGCAGCACCCGGGCCGGCGGAGACACCATATATTTT. The encoded protein is CASSTRAGGDTIYF.

The CDR3 spells CASRGTLSNQPQHF. DNA for the CDR3: TGTGCCAGCAGGGGGACACTTAGCAATCAGCCCCAGCATTTT. The chain combines TRBV27 with TRBJ1-5; maybe TRBD1 (6 bases). The CDR3 contains 14 residues. Germline lookup yields CDR1 MNHEY and CDR2 SMNVEV (reference sequence). Deletions cut 6 bases from V and 0 bases from J, with 9 bases between.

J is TRBJ1-2 and V is TRBV20-1; D is ambiguous. The CDR3 has 14 residues. Between the trimmed V and J ends, which lost 1 base and 2 bases, there was a span of 11 bases. Germline V gene sequence: CDR1 DFQATT, CDR2 SNEGSKA (reference sequence). Here the CDR3 reads CSARGMRRNYGYTF. The CDR3 nucleotides read TGCAGTGCTAGAGGAATGAGACGGAACTATGGCTACACCTTC.

The V call is TRBV4-2, the J call TRBJ2-3; perhaps D is TRBD1 or TRBD2 (6 bases each). From germline, CDR1 is LGHNA and CDR2 YNFKEQ. CDR3 length: 17 residues. The ends were cut back, 3 bases at V and 2 bases at J, with 18 bases in the middle. DNA for the CDR3: TGTGCCAGCAGCCAGGGGGGCGCGGGTTCGGACACAGATACGCAGTATTTT. Encoded protein: CASSQGGAGSDTDTQYF.

This rearrangement joins TRBV6-2 or TRBV6-3 to TRBJ2-5; D may be TRBD2 (7 bases). CDR1 is MNHEY and CDR2 is SVGEGT in the germline V gene. Trimming took off 7 bases at V and 6 bases at J, with 21 bases between the two ends. CDR3 length equals 15 residues. CDR3 sequence: CASTYGGTTKKTQYF. The CDR3 bases are TGTGCCAGCACCTACGGGGGGACAACCAAGAAGACCCAGTACTTC.

This chain joins TRBV29-1 and TRBJ2-3; D not certain. Germline CDR1 reads SQVTM; CDR2 reads ANQGSEA. The V and J ends lost 1 base and 3 bases respectively, with 8 bases between them. The CDR3 sequence is 13 residues long. The CDR3 spells CSVEGRVTDTQYF. DNA for the CDR3: TGCAGCGTTGAAGGGAGAGTGACAGATACGCAGTATTTT.

The CDR3 loop is CASSKTGGASYNSPLHF. CDR3 nucleotides: TGTGCCAGCAGTAAAACAGGGGGCGCCTCCTATAATTCACCCCTCCACTTT. The chain carries TRBV3-1 and TRBJ1-6; the match to TRBD1 covers 9 bases. Germline V lookup: CDR1 LGHDT, CDR2 YNNKEL (reference sequence). This CDR3 has 17 residues. Trimming removed 6 bases from V and 0 bases from J; junction bases left unmatched: 6.

The rearrangement joins TRBV12-3 or TRBV12-4 to TRBJ2-7; D is unresolved. V lost 3 bases and J lost 4, with 22 bases in between. CDR3 length: 17 amino acids. The CDR3 protein is CASSLRRDTFLTYEQYF. The CDR3 DNA follows: TGTGCCAGCAGTTTGCGCAGAGACACTTTTTTGACTTACGAGCAGTACTTC.

The V call is TRBV29-1, the J call TRBJ1-2; a possible D gene is TRBD1 (5 bases). Germline V gene sequence: CDR1 SQVTM, CDR2 ANQGSEA. The CDR3 extends over 14 amino acids. V was clipped by 5 bases and J by 2 bases, with 15 bases between them. This chain's CDR3 is CSVNRDGFNYGYTF. The CDR3 DNA reads TGCAGCGTTAACCGGGACGGATTCAACTATGGCTACACCTTC.

The chain couples TRBV4-3 to TRBJ2-3; TRBD2 is a possible D gene (6 bases). Trimming took off 1 base at V and 2 bases at J, with 13 bases between the two ends. CDR3 length: 16 residues. Germline values: CDR1 LGHNA, CDR2 YSLEER. CDR3 nucleotide sequence: TGCGCCAGCAGCCAAGGTTTTAGCGGACTCACAGATACGCAGTATTTT. Translated: CASSQGFSGLTDTQYF.

This clonotype was seen a few times. This chain connects TRBV5-1 to TRBJ2-1; TRBD2 aligns across 10 bases. The CDR3 contains 16 residues. CDR1 and CDR2 from the germline V gene are SGHRS and YFSETQ. V shed 3 bases and J 4 bases; nucleotides not matched to a gene: 7. CDR3 protein: CASSSSLAGGYNEQFF. The CDR3 bases are TGCGCCAGCAGCTCGTCCTTAGCGGGGGGATACAATGAGCAGTTCTTC.

The chain carries TRBV12-3 or TRBV12-4 and TRBJ2-7, with unresolved D. This CDR3 comprises 15 residues. V was pared by 3 bases and J by 0 bases, with 12 bases between. This CDR3 reads CASSLIAQSSYEQYF. CDR3 DNA: TGTGCCAGCAGTTTGATAGCACAGAGCTCCTACGAGCAGTACTTC.

The sample holds many counts of this clonotype. Germline is not matched at one junction end, which may reflect a read error. V gene TRBV7-9 combines with J gene TRBJ1-2, with TRBD1 matching 8 bases. From germline, CDR1 is SEHNR and CDR2 FQNEAQ (reference sequence). The CDR3 is made up of 13 amino acids. The CDR3 nucleotides read TGTGCCAGCAGCCTAGCGACAGGGGACGGCTACACCTTC. This gives the protein CASSLATGDGYTF.

The CDR3 sequence is CATSRDRGVKNIQYF. Here the CDR3 DNA reads TGTGCCACCAGCAGAGATCGGGGGGTAAAAAACATTCAGTACTTC. V is TRBV15 and J is TRBJ2-4, with 7 bases aligning to TRBD2. Losses at the gene ends were 0 bases for V and 4 bases for J; bases not matched to a gene: 3. There are 15 residues in the CDR3. Germline lookup yields CDR1 LNHNV and CDR2 YYDKDF (reference sequence). Combining the CDR3 with reference TRBV15 and TRBJ2-4 gives the whole variable domain DAMVIQNPRYQVTQFGKPVTLSCSQTLNHNVMYWYQQKSSQAPKLLFHYYDKDFNNEADTPDNFQSRRPNTSFCFLDIRSPGLGDTAMYLCATSRDRGVKNIQYFGAGTRLSVL.